This T cell receptor (beta chain) derives from a study of T cell responses to AZD1222 COVID-19 vaccine. Libraries were prepared by immunoSEQ multiplex PCR; TCRdb keeps only in-frame clonotypes and omits some of them. The data contain 150,000 to 200,000 clones, approximately 86% of them singletons. Germline assignment: CDR1 MDHEN and CDR2 SYDVKM. This CDR3 has 16 residues. V was pared by 1 base and J by 0 bases, with 10 bases between. The receptor was isolated from an adult in good health. The specimen was peripheral blood, collected on day 0 of AZD1222 vaccination. The J gene is TRBJ1-5, the V gene TRBV28; no reliable D call. The CDR3 DNA sequence: TGTGCCAGCAGTTTATATCGGTCCGGTAGCAATCAGCCCCAGCATTTT. Translating gives CASSLYRSGSNQPQHF.